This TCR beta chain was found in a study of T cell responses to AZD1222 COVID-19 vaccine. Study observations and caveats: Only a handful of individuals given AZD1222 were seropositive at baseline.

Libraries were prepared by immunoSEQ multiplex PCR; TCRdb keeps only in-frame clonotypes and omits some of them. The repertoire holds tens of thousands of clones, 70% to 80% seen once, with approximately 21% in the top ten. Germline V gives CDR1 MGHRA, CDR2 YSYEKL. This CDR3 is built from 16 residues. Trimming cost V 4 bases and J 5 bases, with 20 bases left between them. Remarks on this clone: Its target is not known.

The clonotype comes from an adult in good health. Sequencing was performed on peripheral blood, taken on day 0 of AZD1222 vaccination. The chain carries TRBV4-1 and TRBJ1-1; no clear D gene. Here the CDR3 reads CASSLQPGRPGTEAFF. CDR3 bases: TGCGCCAGCAGCCTACAACCAGGACGGCCCGGAACTGAAGCTTTCTTT.